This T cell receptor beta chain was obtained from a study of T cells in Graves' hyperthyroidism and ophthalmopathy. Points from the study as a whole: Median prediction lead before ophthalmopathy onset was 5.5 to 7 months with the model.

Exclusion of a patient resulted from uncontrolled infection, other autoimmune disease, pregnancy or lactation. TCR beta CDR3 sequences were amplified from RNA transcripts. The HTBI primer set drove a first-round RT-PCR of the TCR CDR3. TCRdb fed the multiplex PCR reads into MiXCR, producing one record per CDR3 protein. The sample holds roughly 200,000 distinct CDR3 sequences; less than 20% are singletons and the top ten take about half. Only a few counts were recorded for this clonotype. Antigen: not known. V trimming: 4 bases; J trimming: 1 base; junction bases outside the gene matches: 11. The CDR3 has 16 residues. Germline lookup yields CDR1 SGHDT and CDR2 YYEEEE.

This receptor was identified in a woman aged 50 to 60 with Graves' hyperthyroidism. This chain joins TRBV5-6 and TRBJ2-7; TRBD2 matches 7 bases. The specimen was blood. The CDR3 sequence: CASSRSSGGLSYEQYF. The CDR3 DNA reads TGTGCCAGCAGCCGTTCTTCGGGGGGACTTTCCTACGAGCAGTACTTC.